Detailed here is one T cell receptor beta chain. What it recognizes is unknown. Per the germline V gene, CDR1 is SGHTA and CDR2 is FQGNSA. V trimming: 2 bases; J trimming: 9 bases; junction bases outside the gene matches: 11. The CDR3 is made up of 16 amino acids. The data were obtained in a study of untreated major depressive disorder. Overall study results and limits: CD4+ T cells from depressed patients used TRBV05-01 (Vbeta 5.1) more often than controls.

All participants were of European descent. Assay used: immunoSEQ multiplex PCR; TCRdb lists only in-frame clones, some missing. The data contain 20,000 or so clones, around 85% of them singletons. Input material: CD4+ T cells from PBMCs. The chain joins TRBV7-2 to TRBJ2-1; 9 nucleotides match TRBD2. The sequence came from a woman aged 25 to 39 in good health. The CDR3, as DNA: TGTGCCAGCAGCTTATGGAATAGCGGGAGAGATTTTGAGCAGTTCTTC. Its protein product is CASSLWNSGRDFEQFF.